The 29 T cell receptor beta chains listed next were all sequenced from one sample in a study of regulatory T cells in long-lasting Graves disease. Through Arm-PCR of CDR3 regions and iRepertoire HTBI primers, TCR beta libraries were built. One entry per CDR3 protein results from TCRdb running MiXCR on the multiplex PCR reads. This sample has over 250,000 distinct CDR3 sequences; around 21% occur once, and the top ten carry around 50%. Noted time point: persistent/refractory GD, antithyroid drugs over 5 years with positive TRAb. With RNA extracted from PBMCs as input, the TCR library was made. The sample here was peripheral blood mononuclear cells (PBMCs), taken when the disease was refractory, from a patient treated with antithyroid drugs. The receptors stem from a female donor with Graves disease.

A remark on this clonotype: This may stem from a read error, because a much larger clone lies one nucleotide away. The CDR3 nucleotides are TGTGCCAGCAGCCGGGACAGGGCCTCCGAGCAGTACTTC. Amino acid sequence: CASSRDRASEQYF. The chain carries TRBV7-2 and TRBJ2-7, with 9 nucleotides matching TRBD1. This CDR3 comprises 13 residues. Per the germline V gene, CDR1 is SGHTA and CDR2 is FQGNSA. Unmatched junction bases numbered 5, after V lost 5 bases and J lost 6 bases.

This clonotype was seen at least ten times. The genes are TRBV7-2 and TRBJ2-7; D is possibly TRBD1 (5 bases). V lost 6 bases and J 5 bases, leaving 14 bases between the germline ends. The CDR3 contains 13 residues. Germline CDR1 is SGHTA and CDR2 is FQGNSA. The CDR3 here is CASSLARVHEQYF. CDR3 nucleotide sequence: TGTGCCAGCAGTTTGGCCAGGGTCCACGAGCAGTACTTC. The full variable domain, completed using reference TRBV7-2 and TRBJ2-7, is GAGVSQSPSNKVTEKGKDVELRCDPISGHTALYWYRQSLGQGLEFLIYFQGNSAPDKSGLPSDRFSAERTGGSVSTLTIQRTQQEDSAVYLCASSLARVHEQYFGPGTRLTVT.

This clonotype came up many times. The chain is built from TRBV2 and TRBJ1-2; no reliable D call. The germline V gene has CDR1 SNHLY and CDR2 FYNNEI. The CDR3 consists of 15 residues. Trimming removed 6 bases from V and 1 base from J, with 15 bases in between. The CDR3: CASRDFTALNYGYTF. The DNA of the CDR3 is TGTGCCAGCAGGGATTTTACAGCTCTTAACTATGGCTACACCTTC.

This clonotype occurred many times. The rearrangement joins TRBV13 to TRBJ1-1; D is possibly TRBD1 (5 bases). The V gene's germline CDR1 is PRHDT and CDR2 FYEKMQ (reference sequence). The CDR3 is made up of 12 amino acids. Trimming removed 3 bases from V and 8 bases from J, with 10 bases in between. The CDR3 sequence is CASSFSNREAFF. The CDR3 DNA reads TGTGCCAGCAGCTTCTCGAACAGGGAAGCTTTCTTT.

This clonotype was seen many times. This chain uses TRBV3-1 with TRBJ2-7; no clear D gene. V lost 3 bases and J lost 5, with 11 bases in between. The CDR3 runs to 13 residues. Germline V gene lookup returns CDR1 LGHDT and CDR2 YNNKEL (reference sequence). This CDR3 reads CASSQSGDNEQYF. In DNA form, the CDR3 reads TGTGCCAGCAGCCAGTCGGGCGACAACGAGCAGTACTTC.

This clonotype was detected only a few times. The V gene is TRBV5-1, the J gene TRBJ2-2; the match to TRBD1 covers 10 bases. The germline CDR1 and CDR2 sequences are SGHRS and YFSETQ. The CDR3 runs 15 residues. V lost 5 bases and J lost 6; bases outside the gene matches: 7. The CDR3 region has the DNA TGCGCCAGCAGTCCCGGGACAGGGGACTCCGGGGAGCTGTTTTTT. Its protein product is CASSPGTGDSGELFF.

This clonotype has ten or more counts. For the CDR3, the DNA is TGTGCCAGCAGTAAGGGACAGGGGGCGAACCAGCCCCAGCATTTT. Its translation is CASSKGQGANQPQHF. This sequence joins TRBV2 and TRBJ1-5; 12 nucleotides line up with TRBD1. The CDR3 totals 15 residues. The V gene's germline CDR1 is SNHLY and CDR2 FYNNEI. Trimming removed 5 bases from V and 7 bases from J; junction bases left unmatched: 6.

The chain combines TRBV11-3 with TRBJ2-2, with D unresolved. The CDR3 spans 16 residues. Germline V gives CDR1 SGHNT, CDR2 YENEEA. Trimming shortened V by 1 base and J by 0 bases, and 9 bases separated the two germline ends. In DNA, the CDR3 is TGTGCCAGCAGCTTAGGGACCGGGCCGAACACCGGGGAGCTGTTTTTT. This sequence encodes CASSLGTGPNTGELFF.

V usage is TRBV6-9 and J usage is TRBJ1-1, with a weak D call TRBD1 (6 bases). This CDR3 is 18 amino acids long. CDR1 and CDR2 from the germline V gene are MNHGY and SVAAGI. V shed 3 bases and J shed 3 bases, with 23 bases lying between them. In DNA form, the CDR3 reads TGTGCCAGCAGTTACTACTCGGGACACATCCTCGGCGACACTGAAGCTTTCTTT. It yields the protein CASSYYSGHILGDTEAFF.

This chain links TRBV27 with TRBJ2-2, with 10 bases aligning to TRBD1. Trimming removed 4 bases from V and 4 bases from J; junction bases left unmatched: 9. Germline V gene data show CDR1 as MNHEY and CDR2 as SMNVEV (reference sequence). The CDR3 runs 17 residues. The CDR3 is CASSSTGGGHFTGELFF. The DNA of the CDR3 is TGTGCCAGCAGTTCGACAGGGGGCGGCCATTTCACCGGGGAGCTGTTTTTT.

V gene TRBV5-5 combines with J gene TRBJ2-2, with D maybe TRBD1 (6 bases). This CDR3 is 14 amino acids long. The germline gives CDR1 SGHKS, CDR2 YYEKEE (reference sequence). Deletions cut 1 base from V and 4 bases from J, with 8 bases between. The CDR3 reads CASSLQQGTGELFF. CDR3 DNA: TGTGCCAGCAGCTTGCAACAGGGCACCGGGGAGCTGTTTTTT.

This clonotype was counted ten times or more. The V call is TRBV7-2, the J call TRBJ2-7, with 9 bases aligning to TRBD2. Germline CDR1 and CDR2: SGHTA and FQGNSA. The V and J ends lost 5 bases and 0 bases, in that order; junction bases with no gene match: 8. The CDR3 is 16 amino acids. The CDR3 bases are TGTGCCAGCAGCGCCTTGGCGGGAGGGAACTCCTACGAGCAGTACTTC. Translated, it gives CASSALAGGNSYEQYF. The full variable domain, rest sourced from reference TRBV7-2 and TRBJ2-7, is GAGVSQSPSNKVTEKGKDVELRCDPISGHTALYWYRQSLGQGLEFLIYFQGNSAPDKSGLPSDRFSAERTGGSVSTLTIQRTQQEDSAVYLCASSALAGGNSYEQYFGPGTRLTVT.

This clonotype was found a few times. The CDR3 DNA reads as TGTGCCAGCAGCGCGGGGAGGGGTAGGGGTCAGCCCCAGCATTTT. Amino acids: CASSAGRGRGQPQHF. The rearrangement links TRBV7-8 to TRBJ1-5; maybe TRBD1 (5 bases). This CDR3 has 15 residues. Trimming shortened V by 5 bases and J by 6 bases, and 17 bases separated the two germline ends. Germline CDR1 SGHVS, CDR2 FQNEAQ.

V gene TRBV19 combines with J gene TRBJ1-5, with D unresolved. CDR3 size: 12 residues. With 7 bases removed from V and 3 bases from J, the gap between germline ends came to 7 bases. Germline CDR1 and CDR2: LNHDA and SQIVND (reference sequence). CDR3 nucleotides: TGTGCCAGTACCACGAACAATCAGCCCCAGCATTTT. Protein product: CASTTNNQPQHF.

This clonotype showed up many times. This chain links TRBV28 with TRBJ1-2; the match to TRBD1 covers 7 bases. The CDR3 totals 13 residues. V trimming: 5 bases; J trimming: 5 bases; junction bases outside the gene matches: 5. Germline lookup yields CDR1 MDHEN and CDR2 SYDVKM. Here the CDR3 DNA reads TGTGCCAGCAGTCCACGGACAGGTTATGGCTACACCTTC. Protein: CASSPRTGYGYTF.

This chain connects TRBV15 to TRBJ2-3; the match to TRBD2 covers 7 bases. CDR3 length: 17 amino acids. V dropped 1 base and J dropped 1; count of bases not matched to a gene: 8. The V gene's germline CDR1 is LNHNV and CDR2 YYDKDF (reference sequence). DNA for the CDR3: TGTGCCACCAGCAGAGCGCTGGGTCTAGCGGGCACAGATACGCAGTATTTT. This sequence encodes CATSRALGLAGTDTQYF.

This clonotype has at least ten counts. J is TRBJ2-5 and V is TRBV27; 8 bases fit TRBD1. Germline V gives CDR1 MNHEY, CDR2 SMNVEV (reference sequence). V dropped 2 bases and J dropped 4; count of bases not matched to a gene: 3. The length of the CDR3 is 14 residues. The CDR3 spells CASSLAQGAETQYF. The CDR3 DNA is TGTGCCAGCAGTTTAGCCCAGGGGGCAGAGACCCAGTACTTC.

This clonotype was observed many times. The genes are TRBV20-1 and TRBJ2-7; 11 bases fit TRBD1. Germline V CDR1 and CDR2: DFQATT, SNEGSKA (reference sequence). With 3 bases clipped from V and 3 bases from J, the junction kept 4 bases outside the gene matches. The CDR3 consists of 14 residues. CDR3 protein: CSASSGTGGYEQYF. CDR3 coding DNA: TGCAGTGCTAGCTCCGGGACAGGGGGCTACGAGCAGTACTTC.

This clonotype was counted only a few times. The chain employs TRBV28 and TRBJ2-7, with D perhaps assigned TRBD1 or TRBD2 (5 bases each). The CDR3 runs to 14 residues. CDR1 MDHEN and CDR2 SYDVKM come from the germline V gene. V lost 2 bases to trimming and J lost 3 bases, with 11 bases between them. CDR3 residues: CASSLRGRLYEQYF. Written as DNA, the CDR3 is TGTGCCAGCAGTTTACGGGGCAGGCTCTACGAGCAGTACTTC.

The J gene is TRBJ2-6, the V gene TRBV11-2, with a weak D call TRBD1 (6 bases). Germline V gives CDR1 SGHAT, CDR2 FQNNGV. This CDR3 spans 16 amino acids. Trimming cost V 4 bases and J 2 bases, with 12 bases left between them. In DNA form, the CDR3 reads TGTGCCAGCAGCTCAGGGGTCGGCGCTGGGGCCAACGTCCTGACTTTC. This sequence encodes CASSSGVGAGANVLTF.

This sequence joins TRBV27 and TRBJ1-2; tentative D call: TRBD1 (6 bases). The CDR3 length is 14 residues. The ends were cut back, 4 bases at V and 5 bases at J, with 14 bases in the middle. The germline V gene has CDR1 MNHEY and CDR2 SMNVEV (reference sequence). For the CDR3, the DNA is TGTGCCAGCAGTTCAATAGGACAGCATTATGGCTACACCTTC. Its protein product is CASSSIGQHYGYTF.

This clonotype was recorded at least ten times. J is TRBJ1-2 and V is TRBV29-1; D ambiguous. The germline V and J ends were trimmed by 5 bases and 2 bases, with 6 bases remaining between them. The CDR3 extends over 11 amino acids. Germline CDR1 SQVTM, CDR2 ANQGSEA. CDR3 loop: CSVTANYGYTF. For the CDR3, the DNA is TGCAGCGTTACGGCCAACTATGGCTACACCTTC.

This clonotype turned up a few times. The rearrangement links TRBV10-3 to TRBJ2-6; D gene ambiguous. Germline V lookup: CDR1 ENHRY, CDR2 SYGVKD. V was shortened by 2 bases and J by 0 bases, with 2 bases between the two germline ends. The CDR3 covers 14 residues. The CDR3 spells CAISEVSGANVLTF. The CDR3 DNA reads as TGTGCCATCAGTGAGGTCTCTGGGGCCAACGTCCTGACTTTC.

The DNA of the CDR3 is TGTGCCAGCAGTTATCCCAAAGCGGGAGCATACGAGCAGTACTTC. This codes for CASSYPKAGAYEQYF. The V call is TRBV6-5, the J call TRBJ2-7, with TRBD2 matching 8 bases. CDR3 size: 15 residues. In germline, CDR1 is MNHEY, CDR2 SVGAGI. After removal of 3 bases from V and 4 bases from J, the junction contained 8 bases not matched to a gene.

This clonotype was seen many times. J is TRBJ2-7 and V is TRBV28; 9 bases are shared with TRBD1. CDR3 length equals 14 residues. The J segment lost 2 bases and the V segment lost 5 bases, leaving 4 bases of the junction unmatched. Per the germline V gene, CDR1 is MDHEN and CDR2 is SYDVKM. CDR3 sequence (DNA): TGTGCCAGCAGTACCGGGACAGGGACCTACGAGCAGTACTTC. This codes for CASSTGTGTYEQYF.

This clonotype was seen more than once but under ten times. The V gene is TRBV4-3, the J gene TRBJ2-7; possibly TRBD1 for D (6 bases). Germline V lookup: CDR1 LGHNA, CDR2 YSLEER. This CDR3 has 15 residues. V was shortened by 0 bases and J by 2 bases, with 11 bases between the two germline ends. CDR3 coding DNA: TGCGCCAGCAGCCAAGATAACAGGGCCCCCTACGAGCAGTACTTC. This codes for CASSQDNRAPYEQYF.

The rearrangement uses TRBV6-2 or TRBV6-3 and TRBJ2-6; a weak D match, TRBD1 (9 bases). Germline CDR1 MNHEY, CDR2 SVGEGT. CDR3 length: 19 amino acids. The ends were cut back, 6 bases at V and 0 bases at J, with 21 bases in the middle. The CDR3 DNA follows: TGTGCCAGCAGGACCTCCGGGACAGGGACTAGCTCTGGGGCCAACGTCCTGACTTTC. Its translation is CASRTSGTGTSSGANVLTF.

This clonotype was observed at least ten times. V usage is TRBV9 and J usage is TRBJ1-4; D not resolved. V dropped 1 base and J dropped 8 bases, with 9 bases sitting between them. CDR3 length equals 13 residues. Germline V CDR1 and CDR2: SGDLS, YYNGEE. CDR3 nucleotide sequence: TGTGCCAGCAGCGTAAATAGTGGGGAAAAACTGTTTTTT. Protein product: CASSVNSGEKLFF.

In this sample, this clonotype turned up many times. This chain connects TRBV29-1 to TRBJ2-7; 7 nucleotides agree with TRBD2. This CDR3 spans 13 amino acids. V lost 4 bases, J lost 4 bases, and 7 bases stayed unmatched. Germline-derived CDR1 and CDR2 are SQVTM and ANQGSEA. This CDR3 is CSVGEGEVYEQYF. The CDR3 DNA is TGCAGCGTTGGGGAGGGAGAGGTGTACGAGCAGTACTTC.